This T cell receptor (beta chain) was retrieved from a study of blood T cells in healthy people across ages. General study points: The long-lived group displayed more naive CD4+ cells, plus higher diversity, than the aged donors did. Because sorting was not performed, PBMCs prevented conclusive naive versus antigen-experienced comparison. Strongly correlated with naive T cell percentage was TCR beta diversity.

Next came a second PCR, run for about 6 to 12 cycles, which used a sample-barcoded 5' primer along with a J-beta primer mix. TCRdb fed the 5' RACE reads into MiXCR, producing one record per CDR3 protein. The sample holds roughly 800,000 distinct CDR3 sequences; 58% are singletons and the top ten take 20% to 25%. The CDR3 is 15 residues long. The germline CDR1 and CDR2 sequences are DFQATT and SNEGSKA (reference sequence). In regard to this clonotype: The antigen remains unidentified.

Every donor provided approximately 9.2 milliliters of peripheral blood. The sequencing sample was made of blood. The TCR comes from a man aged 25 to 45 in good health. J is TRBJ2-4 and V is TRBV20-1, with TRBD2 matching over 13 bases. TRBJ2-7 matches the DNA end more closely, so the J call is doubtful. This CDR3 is CSVLSGTSGEYEQYF. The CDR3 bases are TGCAGTGTTCTTTCCGGGACTAGCGGGGAGTACGAGCAGTACTTC.